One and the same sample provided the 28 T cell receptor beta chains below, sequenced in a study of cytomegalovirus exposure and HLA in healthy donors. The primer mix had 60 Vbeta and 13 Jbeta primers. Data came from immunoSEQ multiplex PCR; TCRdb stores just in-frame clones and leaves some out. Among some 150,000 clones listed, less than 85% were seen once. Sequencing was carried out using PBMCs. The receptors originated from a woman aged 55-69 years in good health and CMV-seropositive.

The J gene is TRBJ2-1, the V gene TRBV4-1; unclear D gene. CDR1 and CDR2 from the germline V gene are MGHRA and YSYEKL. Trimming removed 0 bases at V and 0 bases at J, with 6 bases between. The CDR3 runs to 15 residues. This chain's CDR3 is CASSQEQSSYNEQFF. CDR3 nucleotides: TGCGCCAGCAGCCAAGAACAGTCCTCCTACAATGAGCAGTTCTTC.

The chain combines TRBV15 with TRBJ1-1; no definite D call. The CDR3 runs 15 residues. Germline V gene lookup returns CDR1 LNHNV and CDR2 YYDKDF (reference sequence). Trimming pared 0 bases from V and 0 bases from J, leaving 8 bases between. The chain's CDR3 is CATSRDKGVNTEAFF. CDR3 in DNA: TGTGCCACCAGCAGAGATAAGGGAGTGAACACTGAAGCTTTCTTT. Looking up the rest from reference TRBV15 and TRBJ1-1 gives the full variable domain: DAMVIQNPRYQVTQFGKPVTLSCSQTLNHNVMYWYQQKSSQAPKLLFHYYDKDFNNEADTPDNFQSRRPNTSFCFLDIRSPGLGDTAMYLCATSRDKGVNTEAFFGQGTRLTVV.

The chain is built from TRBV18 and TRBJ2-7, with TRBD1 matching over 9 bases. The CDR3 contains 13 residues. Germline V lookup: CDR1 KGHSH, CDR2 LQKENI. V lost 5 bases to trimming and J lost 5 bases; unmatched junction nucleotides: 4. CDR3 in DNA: TGTGCCAGCTCAGGGACAGGGTCCCACGAGCAGTACTTC. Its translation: CASSGTGSHEQYF. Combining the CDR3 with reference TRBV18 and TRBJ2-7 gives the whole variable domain NAGVMQNPRHLVRRRGQEARLRCSPMKGHSHVYWYRQLPEEGLKFMVYLQKENIIDESGMPKERFSAEFPKEGPSILRIQQVVRGDSAAYFCASSGTGSHEQYFGPGTRLTVT.

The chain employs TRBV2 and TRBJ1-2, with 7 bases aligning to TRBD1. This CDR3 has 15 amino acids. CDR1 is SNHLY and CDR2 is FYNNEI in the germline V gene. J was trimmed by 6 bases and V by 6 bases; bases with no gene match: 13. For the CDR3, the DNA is TGTGCCAGCAGGAAAGGGGGCAGGCATGGGGATGGCTACACCTTC. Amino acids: CASRKGGRHGDGYTF.

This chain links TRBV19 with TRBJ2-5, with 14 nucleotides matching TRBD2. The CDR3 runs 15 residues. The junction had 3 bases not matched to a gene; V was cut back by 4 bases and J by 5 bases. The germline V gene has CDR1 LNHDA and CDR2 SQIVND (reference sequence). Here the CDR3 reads CASSKGLAGVETQYF. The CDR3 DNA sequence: TGTGCCAGTAGTAAGGGACTAGCGGGAGTTGAGACCCAGTACTTC.

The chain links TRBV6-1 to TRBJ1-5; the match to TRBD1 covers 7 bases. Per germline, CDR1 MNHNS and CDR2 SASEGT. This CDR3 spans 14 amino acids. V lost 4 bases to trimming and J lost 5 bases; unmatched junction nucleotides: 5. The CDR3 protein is CASSGSGGYQPQHF. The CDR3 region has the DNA TGTGCCAGCAGTGGGTCAGGGGGTTATCAGCCCCAGCATTTT.

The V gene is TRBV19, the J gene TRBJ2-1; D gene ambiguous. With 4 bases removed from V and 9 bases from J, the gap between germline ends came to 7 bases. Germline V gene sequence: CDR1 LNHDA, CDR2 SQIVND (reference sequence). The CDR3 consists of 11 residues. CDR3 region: CASSTGPEQFF. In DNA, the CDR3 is TGTGCCAGTAGTACGGGTCCTGAGCAGTTCTTC.

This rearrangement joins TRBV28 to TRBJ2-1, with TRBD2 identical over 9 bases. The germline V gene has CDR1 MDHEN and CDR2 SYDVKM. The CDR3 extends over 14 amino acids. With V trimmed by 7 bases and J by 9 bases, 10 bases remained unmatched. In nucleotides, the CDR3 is TGTGCCAGCATAGAACCCGGGACTAGCAGTGAGCAGTTCTTC. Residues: CASIEPGTSSEQFF. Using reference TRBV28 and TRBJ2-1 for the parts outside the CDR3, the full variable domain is DVKVTQSSRYLVKRTGEKVFLECVQDMDHENMFWYRQDPGLGLRLIYFSYDVKMKEKGDIPEGYSVSREKKERFSLILESASTNQTSMYLCASIEPGTSSEQFFGPGTRLTVL.

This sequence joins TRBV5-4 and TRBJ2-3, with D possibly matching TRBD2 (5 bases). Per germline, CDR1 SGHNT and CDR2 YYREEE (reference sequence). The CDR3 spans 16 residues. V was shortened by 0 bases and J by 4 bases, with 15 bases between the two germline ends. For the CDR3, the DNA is TGTGCCAGCAGCTTGGTGACGGGATACGGGGCAGATACGCAGTATTTT. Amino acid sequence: CASSLVTGYGADTQYF.

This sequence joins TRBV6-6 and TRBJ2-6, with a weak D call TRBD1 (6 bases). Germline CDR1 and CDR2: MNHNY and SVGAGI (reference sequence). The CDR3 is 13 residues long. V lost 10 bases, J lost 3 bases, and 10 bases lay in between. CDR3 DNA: TGTGCCATCACAGGGAGTGGGGCCAACGTCCTGACTTTC. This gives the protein CAITGSGANVLTF.

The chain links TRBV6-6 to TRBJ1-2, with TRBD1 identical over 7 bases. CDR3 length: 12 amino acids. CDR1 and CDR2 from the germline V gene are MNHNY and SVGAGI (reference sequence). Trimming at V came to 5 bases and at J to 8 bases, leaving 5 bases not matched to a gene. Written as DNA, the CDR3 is TGTGCCAGCAGTACAGGGGAAGGCGGCTACACCTTC. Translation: CASSTGEGGYTF.

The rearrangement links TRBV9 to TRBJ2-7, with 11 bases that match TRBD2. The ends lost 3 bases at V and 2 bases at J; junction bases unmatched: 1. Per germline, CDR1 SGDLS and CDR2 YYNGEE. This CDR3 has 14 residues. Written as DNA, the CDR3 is TGTGCCAGCAGCGCTAGCGGGGGGCCCTACGAGCAGTACTTC. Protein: CASSASGGPYEQYF.

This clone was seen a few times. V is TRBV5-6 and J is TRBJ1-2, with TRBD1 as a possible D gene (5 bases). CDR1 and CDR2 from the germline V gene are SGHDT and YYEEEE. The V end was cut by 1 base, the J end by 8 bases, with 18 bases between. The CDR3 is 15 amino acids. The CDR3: CASSLPEAGKNGYTF. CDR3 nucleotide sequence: TGTGCCAGCAGCTTGCCCGAGGCAGGGAAAAACGGCTACACCTTC. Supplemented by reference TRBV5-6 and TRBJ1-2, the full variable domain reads DAGVTQSPTHLIKTRGQQVTLRCSPKSGHDTVSWYQQALGQGPQFIFQYYEEEERQRGNFPDRFSGHQFPNYSSELNVNALLLGDSALYLCASSLPEAGKNGYTFGSGTRLTVV.

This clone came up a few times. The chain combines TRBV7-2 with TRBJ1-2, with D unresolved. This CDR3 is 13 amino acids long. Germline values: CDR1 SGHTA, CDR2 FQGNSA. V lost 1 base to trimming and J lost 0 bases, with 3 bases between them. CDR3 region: CASSLVANYGYTF. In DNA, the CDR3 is TGTGCCAGCAGCTTAGTAGCTAACTATGGCTACACCTTC.

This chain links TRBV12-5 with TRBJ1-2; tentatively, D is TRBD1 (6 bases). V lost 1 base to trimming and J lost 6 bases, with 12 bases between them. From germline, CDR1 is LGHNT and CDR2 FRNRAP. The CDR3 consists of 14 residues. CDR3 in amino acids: CASGLALTGHGYTF. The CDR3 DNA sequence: TGTGCTAGTGGTTTGGCCCTCACAGGGCATGGCTACACCTTC.

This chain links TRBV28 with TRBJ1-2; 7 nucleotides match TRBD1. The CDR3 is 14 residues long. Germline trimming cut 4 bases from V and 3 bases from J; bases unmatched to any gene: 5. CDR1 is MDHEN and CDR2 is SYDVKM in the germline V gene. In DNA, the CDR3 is TGTGCCAGCAGTTCACAGACAGGGTACTATGGCTACACCTTC. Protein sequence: CASSSQTGYYGYTF.

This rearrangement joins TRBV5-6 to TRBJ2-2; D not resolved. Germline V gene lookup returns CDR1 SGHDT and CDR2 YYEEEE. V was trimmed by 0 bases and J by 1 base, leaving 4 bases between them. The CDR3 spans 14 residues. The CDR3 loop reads CASSLAGNTGELFF. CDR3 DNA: TGTGCCAGCAGCTTGGCGGGGAACACCGGGGAGCTGTTTTTT.

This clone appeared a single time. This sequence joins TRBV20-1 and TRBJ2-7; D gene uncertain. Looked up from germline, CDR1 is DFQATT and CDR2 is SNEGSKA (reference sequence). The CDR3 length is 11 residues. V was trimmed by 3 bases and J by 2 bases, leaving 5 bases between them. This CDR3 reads CSARNTYEQYF. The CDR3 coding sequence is TGCAGTGCTAGGAACACCTACGAGCAGTACTTC.

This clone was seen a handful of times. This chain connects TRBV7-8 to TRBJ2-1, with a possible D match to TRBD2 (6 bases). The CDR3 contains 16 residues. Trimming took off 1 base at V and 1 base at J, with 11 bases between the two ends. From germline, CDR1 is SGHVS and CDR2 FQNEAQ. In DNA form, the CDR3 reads TGTGCCAGCAGCTTAGTCGGGGGAAGGTCCTACAATGAGCAGTTCTTC. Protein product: CASSLVGGRSYNEQFF.

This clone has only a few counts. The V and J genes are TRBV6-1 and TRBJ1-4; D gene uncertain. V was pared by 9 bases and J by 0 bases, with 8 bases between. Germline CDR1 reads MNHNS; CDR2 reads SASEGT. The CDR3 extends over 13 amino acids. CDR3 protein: CASVTATNEKLFF. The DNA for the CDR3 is TGTGCCAGTGTTACAGCAACTAATGAAAAACTGTTTTTT.

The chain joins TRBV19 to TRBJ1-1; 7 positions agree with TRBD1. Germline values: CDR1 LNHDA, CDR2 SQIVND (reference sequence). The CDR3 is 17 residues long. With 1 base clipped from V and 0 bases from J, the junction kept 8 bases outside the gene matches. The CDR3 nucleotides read TGTGCCAGTAGTATAGGACCGCCCAGGGGGATGAACACTGAAGCTTTCTTT. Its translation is CASSIGPPRGMNTEAFF.

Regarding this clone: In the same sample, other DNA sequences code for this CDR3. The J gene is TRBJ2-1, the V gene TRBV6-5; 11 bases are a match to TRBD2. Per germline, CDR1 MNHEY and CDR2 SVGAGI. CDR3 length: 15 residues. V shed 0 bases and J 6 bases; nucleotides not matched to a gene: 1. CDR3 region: CASSYSSGRANEQFF. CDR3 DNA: TGTGCCAGCAGTTACTCTAGCGGGAGGGCCAATGAGCAGTTCTTC.

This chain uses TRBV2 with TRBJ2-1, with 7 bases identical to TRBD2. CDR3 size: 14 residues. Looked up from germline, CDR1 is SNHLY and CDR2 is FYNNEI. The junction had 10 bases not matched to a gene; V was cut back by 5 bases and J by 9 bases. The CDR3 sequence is CASSTNGGRGEQFF. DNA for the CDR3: TGTGCCAGCAGTACCAATGGGGGGAGGGGTGAGCAGTTCTTC.

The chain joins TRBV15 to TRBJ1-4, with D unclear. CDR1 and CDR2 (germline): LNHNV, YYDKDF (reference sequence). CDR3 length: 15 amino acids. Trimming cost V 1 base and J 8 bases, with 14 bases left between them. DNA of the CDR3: TGTGCCACCAGCAGAGTTGGAGGTTCGGTGGAAAAACTGTTTTTT. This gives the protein CATSRVGGSVEKLFF. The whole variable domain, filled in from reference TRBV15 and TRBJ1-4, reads DAMVIQNPRYQVTQFGKPVTLSCSQTLNHNVMYWYQQKSSQAPKLLFHYYDKDFNNEADTPDNFQSRRPNTSFCFLDIRSPGLGDTAMYLCATSRVGGSVEKLFFGSGTQLSVL.

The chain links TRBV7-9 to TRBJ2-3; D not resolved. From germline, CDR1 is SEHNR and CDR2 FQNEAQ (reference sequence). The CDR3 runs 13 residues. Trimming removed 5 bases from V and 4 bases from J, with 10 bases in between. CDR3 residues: CASSPTTPDTQYF. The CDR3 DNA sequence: TGTGCCAGCAGCCCAACTACCCCAGATACGCAGTATTTT.

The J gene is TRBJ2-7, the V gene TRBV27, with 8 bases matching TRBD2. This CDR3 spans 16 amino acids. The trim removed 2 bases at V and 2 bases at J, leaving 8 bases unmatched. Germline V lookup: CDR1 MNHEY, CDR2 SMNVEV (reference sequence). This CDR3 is CASSLGPSGSTYEQYF. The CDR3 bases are TGTGCCAGCAGTTTAGGACCCAGCGGGAGTACCTACGAGCAGTACTTC.

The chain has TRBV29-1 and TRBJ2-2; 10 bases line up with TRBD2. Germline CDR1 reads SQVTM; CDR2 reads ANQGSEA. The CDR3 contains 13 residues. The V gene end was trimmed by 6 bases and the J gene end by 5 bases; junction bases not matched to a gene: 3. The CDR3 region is CSVSSGSTGELFF. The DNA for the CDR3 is TGCAGCGTCTCTAGCGGGAGTACCGGGGAGCTGTTTTTT.

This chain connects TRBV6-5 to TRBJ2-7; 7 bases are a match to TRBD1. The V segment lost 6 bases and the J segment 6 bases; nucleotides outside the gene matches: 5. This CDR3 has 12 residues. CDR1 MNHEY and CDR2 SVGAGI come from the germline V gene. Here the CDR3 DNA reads TGTGCCAGCAGGACAGGGTTGGGCGAGCAGTACTTC. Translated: CASRTGLGEQYF.